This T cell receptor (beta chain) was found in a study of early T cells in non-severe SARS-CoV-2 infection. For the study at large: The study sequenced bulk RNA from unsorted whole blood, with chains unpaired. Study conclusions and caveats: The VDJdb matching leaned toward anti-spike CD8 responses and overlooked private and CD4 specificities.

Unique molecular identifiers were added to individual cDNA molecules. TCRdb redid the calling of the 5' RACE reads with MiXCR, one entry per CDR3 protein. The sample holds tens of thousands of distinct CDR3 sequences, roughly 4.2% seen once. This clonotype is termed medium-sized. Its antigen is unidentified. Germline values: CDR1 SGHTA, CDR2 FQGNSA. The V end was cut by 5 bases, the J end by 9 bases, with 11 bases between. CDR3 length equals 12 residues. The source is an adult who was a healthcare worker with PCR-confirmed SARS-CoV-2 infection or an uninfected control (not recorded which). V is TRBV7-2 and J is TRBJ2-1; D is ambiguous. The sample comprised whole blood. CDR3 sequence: CASSKFSSEQFF. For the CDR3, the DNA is TGTGCCAGCAGCAAGTTCAGTAGTGAGCAGTTCTTC.